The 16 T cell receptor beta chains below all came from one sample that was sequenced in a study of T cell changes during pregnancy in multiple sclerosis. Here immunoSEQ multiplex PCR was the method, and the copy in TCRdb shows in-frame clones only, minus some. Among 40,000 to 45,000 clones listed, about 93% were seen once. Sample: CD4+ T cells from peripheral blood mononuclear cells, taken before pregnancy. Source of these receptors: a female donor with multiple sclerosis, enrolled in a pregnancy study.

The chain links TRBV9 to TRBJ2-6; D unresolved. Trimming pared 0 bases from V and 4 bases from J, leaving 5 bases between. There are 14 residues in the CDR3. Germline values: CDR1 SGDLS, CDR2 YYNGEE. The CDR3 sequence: CASSVGAGANVLTF. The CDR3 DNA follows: TGTGCCAGCAGCGTAGGGGCGGGGGCCAACGTCCTGACTTTC.

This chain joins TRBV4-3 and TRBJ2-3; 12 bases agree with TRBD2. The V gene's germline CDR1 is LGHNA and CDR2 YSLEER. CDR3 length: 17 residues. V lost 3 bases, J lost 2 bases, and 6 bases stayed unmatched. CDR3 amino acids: CASSHRLAGVITDTQYF. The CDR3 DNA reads TGCGCCAGCAGCCACCGACTAGCGGGGGTGATCACAGATACGCAGTATTTT.

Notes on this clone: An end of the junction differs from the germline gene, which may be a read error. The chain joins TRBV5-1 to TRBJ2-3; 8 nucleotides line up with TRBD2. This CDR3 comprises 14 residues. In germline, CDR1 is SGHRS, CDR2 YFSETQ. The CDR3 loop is CASGLGLAQDTQYF. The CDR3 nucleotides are TGCGCCAGCGGCTTAGGACTAGCCCAAGATACGCAGTATTTT.

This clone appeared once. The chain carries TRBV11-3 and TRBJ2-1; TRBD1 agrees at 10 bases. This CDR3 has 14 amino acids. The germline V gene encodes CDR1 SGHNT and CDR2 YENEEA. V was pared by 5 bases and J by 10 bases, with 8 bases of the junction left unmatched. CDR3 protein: CASSTRQGAGEQFF. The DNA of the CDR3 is TGTGCCAGCAGCACCAGACAGGGGGCTGGGGAGCAGTTCTTC.

Here the CDR3 DNA reads TGTGCCAGCAGCCAAGATGGGGCAGTCTACAATGAGCAGTTCTTC. This translates into CASSQDGAVYNEQFF. V gene TRBV4-2 combines with J gene TRBJ2-1, with a possible D match to TRBD1 (5 bases). The ends were cut back, 0 bases at V and 3 bases at J, with 9 bases in the middle. The CDR3 runs to 15 residues. From germline, CDR1 is LGHNA and CDR2 YNFKEQ.

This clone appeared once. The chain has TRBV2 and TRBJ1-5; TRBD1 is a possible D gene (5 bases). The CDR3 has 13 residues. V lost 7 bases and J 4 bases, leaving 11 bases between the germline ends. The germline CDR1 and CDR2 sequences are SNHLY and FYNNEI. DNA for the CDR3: TGTGCCAGCACGACAGTGGATAATCAGCCCCAGCATTTT. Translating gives CASTTVDNQPQHF.

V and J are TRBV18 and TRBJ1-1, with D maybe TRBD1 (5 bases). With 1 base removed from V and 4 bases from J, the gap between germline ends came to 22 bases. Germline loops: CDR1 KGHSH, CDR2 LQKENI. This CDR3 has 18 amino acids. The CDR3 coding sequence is TGTGCCAGCTCACCACGACTCCTCAGGGAGGGAGTGGGCACTGAAGCTTTCTTT. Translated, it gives CASSPRLLREGVGTEAFF.

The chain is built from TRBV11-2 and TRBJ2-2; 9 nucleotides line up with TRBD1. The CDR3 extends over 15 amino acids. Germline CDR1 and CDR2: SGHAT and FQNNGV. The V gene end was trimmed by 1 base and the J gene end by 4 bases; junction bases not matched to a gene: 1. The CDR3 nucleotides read TGTGCCAGCAGCTTAGTGACAGGGGGCACCGGGGAGCTGTTTTTT. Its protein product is CASSLVTGGTGELFF.

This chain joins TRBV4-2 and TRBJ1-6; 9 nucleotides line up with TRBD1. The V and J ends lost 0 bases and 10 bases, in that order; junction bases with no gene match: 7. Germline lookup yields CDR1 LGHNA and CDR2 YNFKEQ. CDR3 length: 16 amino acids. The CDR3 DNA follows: TGTGCCAGCAGCCAAGACCGGGACAGGGTCAACTCACCCCTCCACTTT. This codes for CASSQDRDRVNSPLHF.

CDR3 in DNA: TGTGCCAGCAGCTTAAATCCAGTATTCACCGGGGAGCTGTTTTTT. Amino acids: CASSLNPVFTGELFF. V gene TRBV7-3 combines with J gene TRBJ2-2; D unclear. Germline V gene sequence: CDR1 SGHTA, CDR2 FQGTGA. Trimming pared 1 base from V and 4 bases from J, leaving 10 bases between. The CDR3 is 15 residues long.

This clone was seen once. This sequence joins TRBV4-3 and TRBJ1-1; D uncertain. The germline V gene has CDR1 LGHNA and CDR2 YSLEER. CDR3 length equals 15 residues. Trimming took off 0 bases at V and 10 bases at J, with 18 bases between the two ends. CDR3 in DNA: TGCGCCAGCAGCCAAGAGGCGGGGTTTGGGGTTGGAGCTTTCTTT. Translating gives CASSQEAGFGVGAFF.

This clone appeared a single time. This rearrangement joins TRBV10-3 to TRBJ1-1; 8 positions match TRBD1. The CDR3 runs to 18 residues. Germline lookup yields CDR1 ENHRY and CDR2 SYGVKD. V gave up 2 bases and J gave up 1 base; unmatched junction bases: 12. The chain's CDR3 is CAISEPLAGQGQNTEAFF. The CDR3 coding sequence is TGTGCCATCAGTGAGCCGTTGGCCGGACAGGGCCAGAACACTGAAGCTTTCTTT.

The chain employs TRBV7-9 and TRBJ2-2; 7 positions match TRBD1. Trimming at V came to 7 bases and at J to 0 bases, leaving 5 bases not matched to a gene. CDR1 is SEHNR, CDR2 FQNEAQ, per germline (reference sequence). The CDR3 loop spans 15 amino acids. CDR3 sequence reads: CASNPGGTNTGELFF. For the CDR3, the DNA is TGTGCCAGCAACCCAGGGGGTACGAACACCGGGGAGCTGTTTTTT.

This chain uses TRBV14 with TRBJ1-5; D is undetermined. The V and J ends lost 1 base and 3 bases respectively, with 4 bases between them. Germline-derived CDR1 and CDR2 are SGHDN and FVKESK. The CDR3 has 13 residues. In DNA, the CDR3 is TGTGCCAGCAGCCAAGGACTCAATCAGCCCCAGCATTTT. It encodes CASSQGLNQPQHF.

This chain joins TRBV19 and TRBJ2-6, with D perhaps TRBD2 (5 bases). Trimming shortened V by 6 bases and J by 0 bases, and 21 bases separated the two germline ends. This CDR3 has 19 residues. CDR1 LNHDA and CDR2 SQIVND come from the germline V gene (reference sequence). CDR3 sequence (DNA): TGTGCCAGTAGCCTAAACAGACTATTGGATCCCTCTGGGGCCAACGTCCTGACTTTC. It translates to CASSLNRLLDPSGANVLTF.

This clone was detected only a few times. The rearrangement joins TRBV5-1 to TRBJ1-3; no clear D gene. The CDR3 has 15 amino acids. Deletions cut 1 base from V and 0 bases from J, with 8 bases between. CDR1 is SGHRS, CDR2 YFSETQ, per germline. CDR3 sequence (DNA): TGCGCCAGCAGCTTGTACGGAGTCTCTGGAAACACCATATATTTT. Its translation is CASSLYGVSGNTIYF. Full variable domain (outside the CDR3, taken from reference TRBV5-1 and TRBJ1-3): KAGVTQTPRYLIKTRGQQVTLSCSPISGHRSVSWYQQTPGQGLQFLFEYFSETQRNKGNFPGRFSGRQFSNSRSEMNVSTLELGDSALYLCASSLYGVSGNTIYFGEGSWLTVV.